The rows below give T cell receptor beta chains drawn from one sample of a study of neoadjuvant anti-PD-1 for oral cavity cancer. Produced via immunoSEQ multiplex PCR; TCRdb's table is partial and in-frame only. The data hold 25,000 to 40,000 clones, with approximately 80% observed a single time. The sequencing used PBMCs, collected after nivolumab (anti-PD-1) treatment. The receptors originated from a person between 40 and 85 years old with oral cavity squamous cell carcinoma. CDR3s include the opening cysteine and the closing phenylalanine or tryptophan. A D gene is named only where the DNA matches it firmly. A row's size may be missing; if present it is once, few, many or a size class.

V,J,size,D,DNA,CDR3
TRBV27,TRBJ1-3,once,.,TGTGCCAGCAGTCCAAATGGGAGGACCTCTGGAAACACCATATATTTT,CASSPNGRTSGNTIYF
TRBV9,TRBJ2-7,.,TRBD2,TGTGCCAGCAGCGTAGGATGGGGGGGTGGCGAGCAGTACTTC,CASSVGWGGGEQYF
TRBV5-4,TRBJ2-7,.,.,TGTGCCAGCAGCCTGGGACGGACCTACGAGCAGTACTTC,CASSLGRTYEQYF
TRBV27,TRBJ1-4,.,.,TGTGCCAGCAGTTCACGGAGGGGGAACCTGTTTTTT,CASSSRRGNLFF
TRBV7-2,TRBJ1-1,.,TRBD1,TGTGCCAGCAGCTTAGCGAGTGGGACAGGGAACACTGAAGCTTTCTTT,CASSLASGTGNTEAFF
TRBV27,TRBJ1-1,.,.,TGTGCCAGCAGTGTTACAGGGTCGAACACTGAAGCTTTCTTT,CASSVTGSNTEAFF
TRBV4-2,TRBJ2-1,few,.,TGTGCCAGCAGCCAAGAGACCACCAGGGTCTATGAGCAGTTCTTC,CASSQETTRVYEQFF
TRBV7-2,TRBJ2-7,.,TRBD1,TGTGCCAGCAGCCCGCGACAGGGTCGGATCTACGAGCAGTACTTC,CASSPRQGRIYEQYF
TRBV9,TRBJ1-3,few,.,TGTGCCAGCAGCGTAGATACAGGCTCCTCTGGAAACACCATATATTTT,CASSVDTGSSGNTIYF
TRBV9,TRBJ1-1,.,TRBD1,TGTGCCAGCAGCGCCCGTCGACAGGGAGGAGAAGCTTTCTTT,CASSARRQGGEAFF
TRBV28,TRBJ2-1,.,TRBD2,TGTGCCAGCAGTTCACCGGGACTAGCGGCGATAATCAGCAATGAGCAGTTCTTC,CASSSPGLAAIISNEQFF
TRBV19,TRBJ2-2,once,.,TGTGCCAGTAGTATAGATGGAGGGGGCTTCGGGGAGCTGTTTTTT,CASSIDGGGFGELFF
TRBV9,TRBJ1-5,.,.,TGTGCCAGCAGCCCCCGGGCAGGGCAAGGACAGCCCCAGCATTTT,CASSPRAGQGQPQHF
TRBV18,TRBJ2-7,.,.,TGTGCCAGCTCACGGCGGGCCCATGGGGGATACGAGCAGTACTTC,CASSRRAHGGYEQYF
TRBV10-2,TRBJ1-1,.,TRBD1,TGCGCCAGCAGTGGAACCAGGGGGACTGAAGCTTTCTTT,CASSGTRGTEAFF
TRBV7-9,TRBJ2-6,.,.,TGTGCCAGCACCGACTCCTTAGGCTCTGGGGCCAACGTCCTGACTTTC,CASTDSLGSGANVLTF
TRBV7-2,TRBJ1-5,once,.,TGTGCCAGCAGCCCTCCGGGGGATAGCAATCAGCCCCAGCATTTT,CASSPPGDSNQPQHF
TRBV7-9,TRBJ1-2,few,.,TGTGCCAGCATACAGGGATCCGGCTATGGCTACACCTTC,CASIQGSGYGYTF
TRBV7-7,TRBJ2-2,medium-sized,TRBD1,TGTGCCAGCAGCTCACAGGGGGCGAACACCGGGGAGCTGTTTTTT,CASSSQGANTGELFF
TRBV7-2,TRBJ2-7,.,.,TGTGCCAGCAGCCCTGGGAGGCGATCCTACGAGCAGTACTTC,CASSPGRRSYEQYF
TRBV12-5,TRBJ2-7,once,.,TGTGCTAGTGGTAACGCCCTGGGGGTGCCCTACGAGCAGTACTTC,CASGNALGVPYEQYF
TRBV2,TRBJ1-4,.,.,TGTGCCAGCAGTGAAGCGTCGACCGGACTCCGACGGAAACTGTTTTTT,CASSEASTGLRRKLFF
TRBV29-1,TRBJ2-3,.,TRBD2,TGCAGCGTTGAATTGTCGTGGGGGGGTAGAGGCACAGATACGCAGTATTTT,CSVELSWGGRGTDTQYF
TRBV11-2,TRBJ1-5,.,TRBD1,TGTGCCAGCAGCTTAGACGGGCAGGGGGCATATCAGCCCCAGCATTTT,CASSLDGQGAYQPQHF
TRBV6-5,TRBJ2-5,.,.,TGTGCCAGCAGTTACTCAAGACAGGTCGGGGAGACCCAGTACTTC,CASSYSRQVGETQYF
TRBV7-8,TRBJ1-5,.,.,TGTGCCAGCAGCGGCTCCTCCGGGACAAGGATCAATCAGCCCCAGCATTTT,CASSGSSGTRINQPQHF
TRBV7-2,TRBJ2-2,.,.,TGTGCCAGCAGCTCCCGACCGAACACCGGGGAGCTGTTTTTT,CASSSRPNTGELFF
TRBV10-3,TRBJ1-1,.,.,TGTGCCATCAGTGAAGGAGGCAGGGGCATGAACACTGAAGCTTTCTTT,CAISEGGRGMNTEAFF
TRBV6-4,TRBJ2-6,few,.,TGTGCCAGCAGTGACAACTCTGGGGCCAACGTCCTGACTTTC,CASSDNSGANVLTF
TRBV9,TRBJ2-5,.,TRBD2,TGTGCCAGCAGCATCCAAGCGGGGGGGCAGGAGACCCAGTACTTC,CASSIQAGGQETQYF
TRBV29-1,TRBJ2-1,.,.,TGCAGCGTTGAAGATGGCCCGTGGAATGAGCAGTTCTTC,CSVEDGPWNEQFF
TRBV25-1,TRBJ2-5,.,TRBD2,TGTGCCAGCACGTCGAGCGGGGGGGCCGGAGAGACCCAGTACTTC,CASTSSGGAGETQYF
TRBV10-2,TRBJ1-5,.,TRBD1,TGCGCCAGCAGTGAGTCGTCATGGACAGGGGGTGCGAGCAATCAGCCCCAGCATTTT,CASSESSWTGGASNQPQHF
TRBV6-5,TRBJ2-5,.,TRBD2,TGTGCCAGCAGTCGACTAGCGGGGGAAGAGACCCAGTACTTC,CASSRLAGEETQYF
TRBV15,TRBJ2-2,.,TRBD1,TGTGCCACCAGCAGAGATCCTACAGGGGCCGGGGAGCTGTTTTTT,CATSRDPTGAGELFF
TRBV14,TRBJ1-2,few,.,TGTGCCAGCAGCCAAGGAGGGTGGGACCCGGCGTGGTTTAACTATGGCTACACCTTC,CASSQGGWDPAWFNYGYTF
TRBV9,TRBJ1-1,.,.,TGTGCCAGCAGCGTAGACCCAATGAACACTGAAGCTTTCTTT,CASSVDPMNTEAFF
TRBV6-4,TRBJ2-2,.,.,TGTGCCAGCAGCCAGGACTCCACCGGGGAGCTGTTTTTT,CASSQDSTGELFF